These 12 T cell receptor beta chains were sequenced from one sample in a study of tumor and adjacent non-tumor tissue in lung cancer. The library came from three nested PCR rounds adapted from ARM-PCR protocols. TCRdb passed the multiplex PCR reads through MiXCR, listing each CDR3 protein once. The sample consists of 110,000 or so distinct CDR3 sequences, over 55% of them appearing once. No cell sorting was done before RNA was extracted from the tissue. More than 3 cm separated this lung sample from the edge of the tumor. Sample: distant non-tumor lung tissue. The receptor source for this set is a man aged 60 to 69 with non-small cell lung cancer.

This clonotype occurred a few times. With a much larger clone just one base away, this may be a read error. The V and J genes are TRBV4-1 and TRBJ1-4, with D maybe TRBD1 (6 bases). The V gene's germline CDR1 is MGHRA and CDR2 YSYEKL. The CDR3 runs to 16 residues. CDR3 sequence reads: CASSQLSGGLGEKLLF. The CDR3 nucleotides read TGCGCCAGCAGCCAACTCTCGGGGGGCCTCGGTGAAAAACTGCTTTTT.

Only a few counts were recorded for this clonotype. The rearrangement uses TRBV20-1 and TRBJ2-1; maybe TRBD1 (6 bases). The germline gives CDR1 DFQATT, CDR2 SNEGSKA (reference sequence). V lost 0 bases and J 6 bases, leaving 12 bases between the germline ends. The CDR3 length is 14 residues. The CDR3 nucleotides are TGCAGTGCTAGAGATGCTAACAGGGTCAATGAGCAGTTCTTC. As protein: CSARDANRVNEQFF.

For the CDR3, the DNA is TGTGCCAGCAGCCAGGGGGGGACTACGTGCTTCTCCGAGCAGTACTTC. This gives the protein CASSQGGTTCFSEQYF. The genes are TRBV11-3 and TRBJ2-7; D may be TRBD1 or TRBD2 (7 bases each). Looked up from germline, CDR1 is SGHNT and CDR2 is YENEEA. The CDR3 length is 16 residues. Trimming pared 5 bases from V and 6 bases from J, leaving 23 bases between.

Comments on this clonotype: Germline is not matched at one junction end, which may reflect a read error. The chain joins TRBV6-5 to TRBJ2-6; weak D call: TRBD2 (5 bases). CDR1 is MNHEY and CDR2 is SVGAGI in the germline V gene. The CDR3 is made up of 16 amino acids. Here the CDR3 reads CASSSAELAGVNVMTF. As DNA, the CDR3 is TGTGCCAGCAGTTCCGCGGAGCTAGCCGGGGTCAACGTCATGACTTTC.

This clonotype appeared many times. The chain has TRBV20-1 and TRBJ1-1; 7 bases match TRBD1. Germline CDR1 DFQATT, CDR2 SNEGSKA (reference sequence). The V gene end was trimmed by 5 bases and the J gene end by 1 base; junction bases not matched to a gene: 7. The CDR3 length is 14 residues. The CDR3 here is CSASTGTANTEAFF. The CDR3 DNA sequence: TGCAGTGCTTCGACCGGGACAGCGAACACTGAAGCTTTCTTT.

This clonotype showed up many times. The chain employs TRBV29-1 and TRBJ2-1, with 10 bases fitting TRBD2. The ends lost 3 bases at V and 9 bases at J; junction bases unmatched: 8. This CDR3 has 14 amino acids. CDR1 and CDR2 from the germline V gene are SQVTM and ANQGSEA. The CDR3 DNA reads TGCAGCGTTGATCTAGCGGGAGTCAGGGGTGAGCAGTTCTTC. This encodes CSVDLAGVRGEQFF.

V and J are TRBV5-4 and TRBJ2-1; D gene uncertain. The CDR3 has 12 residues. CDR1 and CDR2 (germline): SGHNT, YYREEE (reference sequence). V lost 9 bases and J lost 7, with 14 bases in between. As DNA, the CDR3 is TGTGCCAACAGTAAATGGAGAAATGAGCAGTTCTTC. Protein sequence: CANSKWRNEQFF.

With regard to this clonotype: The CDR3 carries no conserved terminal phenylalanine or tryptophan, so it likely arises from a read error. J is TRBJ1-5 and V is TRBV12-3 or TRBV12-4, with TRBD1 matching 9 bases. V was clipped by 6 bases and J by 10 bases; unmatched bases: 10. This CDR3 has 14 residues. The CDR3 spells CASRTGGAGQPQHS. The CDR3 DNA sequence: TGTGCCAGCAGAACAGGGGGCGCAGGTCAACCCCAGCATTCT.

This clonotype occurred a few times. Mismatch with germline at one junction end may stem from a read error. The chain has TRBV4-3 and TRBJ2-5, with D possibly matching TRBD2 (6 bases). The germline V gene encodes CDR1 LGHNA and CDR2 YSLEER. This CDR3 is 13 amino acids long. CDR3 DNA sequence: TGCGCCAGCGGCCAGGGACTTCAAGAGACCCAGTACTTC. Its translation is CASGQGLQETQYF.

The rearrangement joins TRBV29-1 to TRBJ2-2; D uncertain. The V end lost 8 bases, the J end lost 6 bases, and 22 bases lay between the germline ends. The CDR3 covers 15 residues. Germline V gives CDR1 SQVTM, CDR2 ANQGSEA. CDR3 sequence: CSIRHDTSNAGELFF. The CDR3 DNA reads as TGCAGCATTCGACACGACACCTCAAACGCCGGGGAGCTGTTTTTT.

On this clonotype itself: At one of its ends the junction is not consistent with the germline gene, which may arise from a read error. The chain has TRBV4-1 and TRBJ2-1; the match to TRBD2 covers 9 bases. The CDR3 runs to 16 residues. Germline-derived CDR1 and CDR2 are MGHRA and YSYEKL. The CDR3 reads CASSQKKAGGFNEQFF. For the CDR3, the DNA is TGCGCTAGCAGCCAAAAGAAAGCGGGAGGCTTCAATGAGCAGTTCTTC.

This clonotype appeared once. Germline is not matched at one junction end, which may reflect a read error. This chain joins TRBV24-1 and TRBJ2-1, with D possibly TRBD2 on 5 matching bases. The CDR3 length is 17 residues. Per the germline V gene, CDR1 is KGHDR and CDR2 is SFDVKD. The CDR3 DNA is TGTGCCACCAATGATTCTTTAGGACCCGGGACCTACAATGAGCAGTTCTTC. Encoded protein: CATNDSLGPGTYNEQFF.